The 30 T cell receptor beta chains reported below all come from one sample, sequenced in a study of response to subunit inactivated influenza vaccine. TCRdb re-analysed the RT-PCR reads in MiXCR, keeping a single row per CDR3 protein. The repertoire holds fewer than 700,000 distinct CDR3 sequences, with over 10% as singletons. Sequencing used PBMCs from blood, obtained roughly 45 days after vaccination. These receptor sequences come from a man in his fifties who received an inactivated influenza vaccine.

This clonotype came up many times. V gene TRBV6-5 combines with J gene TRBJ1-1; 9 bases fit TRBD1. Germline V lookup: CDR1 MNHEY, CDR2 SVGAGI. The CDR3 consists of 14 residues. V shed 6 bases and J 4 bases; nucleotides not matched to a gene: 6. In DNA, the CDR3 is TGTGCCAGCAGCTACAGGGGGCTTGGCACTGAAGCTTTCTTT. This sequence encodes CASSYRGLGTEAFF.

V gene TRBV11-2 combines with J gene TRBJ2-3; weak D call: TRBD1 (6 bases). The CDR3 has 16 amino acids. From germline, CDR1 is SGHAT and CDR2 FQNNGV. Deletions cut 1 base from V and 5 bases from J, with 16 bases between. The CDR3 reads CASSLGVDRMVDTQYF. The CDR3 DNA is TGTGCCAGCAGCTTAGGGGTGGACAGAATGGTAGATACGCAGTATTTT.

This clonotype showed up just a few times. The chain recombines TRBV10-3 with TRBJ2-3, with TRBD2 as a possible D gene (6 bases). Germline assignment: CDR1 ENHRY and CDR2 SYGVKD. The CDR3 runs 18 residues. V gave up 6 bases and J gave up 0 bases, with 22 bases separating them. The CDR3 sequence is CAIRGRDFEPSSTDTQYF. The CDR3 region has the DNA TGTGCCATCAGGGGCCGGGACTTCGAACCCTCTAGCACAGATACGCAGTATTTT.

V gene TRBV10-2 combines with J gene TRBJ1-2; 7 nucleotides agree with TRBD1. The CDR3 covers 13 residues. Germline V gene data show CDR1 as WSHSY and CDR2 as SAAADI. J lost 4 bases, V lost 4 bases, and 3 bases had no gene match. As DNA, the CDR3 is TGCGCCAGCAGTGCTGACAGGGCCTATGGCTACACCTTC. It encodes CASSADRAYGYTF.

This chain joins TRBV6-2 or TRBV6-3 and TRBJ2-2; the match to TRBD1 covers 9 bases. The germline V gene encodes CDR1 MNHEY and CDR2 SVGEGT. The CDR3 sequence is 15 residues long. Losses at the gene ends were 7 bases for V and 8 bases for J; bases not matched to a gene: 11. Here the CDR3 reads CASNERTGERGELFF. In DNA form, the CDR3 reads TGTGCCAGCAACGAACGGACAGGGGAAAGGGGGGAGCTGTTTTTT.

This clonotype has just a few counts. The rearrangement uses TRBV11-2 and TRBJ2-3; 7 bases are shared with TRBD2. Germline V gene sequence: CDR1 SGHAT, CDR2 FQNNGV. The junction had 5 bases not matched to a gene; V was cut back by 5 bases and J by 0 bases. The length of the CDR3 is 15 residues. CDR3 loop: CASSPSGVSTDTQYF. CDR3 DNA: TGTGCCAGCAGCCCAAGCGGGGTAAGCACAGATACGCAGTATTTT. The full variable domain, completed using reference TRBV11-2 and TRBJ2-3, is EAGVAQSPRYKIIEKRQSVAFWCNPISGHATLYWYQQILGQGPKLLIQFQNNGVVDDSQLPKDRFSAERLKGVDSTLKIQPAKLEDSAVYLCASSPSGVSTDTQYFGPGTRLTVL.

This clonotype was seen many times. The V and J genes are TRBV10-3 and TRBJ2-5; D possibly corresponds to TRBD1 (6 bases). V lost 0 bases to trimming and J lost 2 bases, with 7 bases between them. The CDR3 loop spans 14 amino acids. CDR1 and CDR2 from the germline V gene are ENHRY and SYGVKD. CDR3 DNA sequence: TGTGCCATCAGTGAGTCGGGACAACAAGAGACCCAGTACTTC. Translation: CAISESGQQETQYF.

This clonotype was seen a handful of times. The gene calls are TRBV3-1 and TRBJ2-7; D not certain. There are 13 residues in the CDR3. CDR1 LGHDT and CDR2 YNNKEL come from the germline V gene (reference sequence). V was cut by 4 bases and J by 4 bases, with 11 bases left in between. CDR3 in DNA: TGTGCCAGCAGCCCCGCTCTAAGGTACGAGCAGTACTTC. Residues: CASSPALRYEQYF.

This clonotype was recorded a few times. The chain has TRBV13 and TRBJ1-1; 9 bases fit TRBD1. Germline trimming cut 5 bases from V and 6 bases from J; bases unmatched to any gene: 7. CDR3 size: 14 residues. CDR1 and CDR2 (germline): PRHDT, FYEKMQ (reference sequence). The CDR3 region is CASSRRTGVAEAFF. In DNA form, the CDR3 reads TGTGCCAGCAGCAGACGGACAGGGGTGGCTGAAGCTTTCTTT.

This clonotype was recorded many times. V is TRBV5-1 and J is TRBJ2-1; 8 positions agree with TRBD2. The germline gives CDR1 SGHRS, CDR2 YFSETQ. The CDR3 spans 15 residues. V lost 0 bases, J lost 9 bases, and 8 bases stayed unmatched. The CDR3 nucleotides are TGCGCCAGCAGCTTGGGGTCCGTTAGCGGGGTTGAGCAGTTCTTC. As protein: CASSLGSVSGVEQFF.

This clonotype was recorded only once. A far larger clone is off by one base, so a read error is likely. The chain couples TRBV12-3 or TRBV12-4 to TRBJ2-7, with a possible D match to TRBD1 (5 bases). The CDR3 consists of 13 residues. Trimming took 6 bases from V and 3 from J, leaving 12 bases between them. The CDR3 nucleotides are TGTGCCAGCAGCAGGACAAGGGGCTACGAGCAGTACTTC. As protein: CASSRTRGYEQYF.

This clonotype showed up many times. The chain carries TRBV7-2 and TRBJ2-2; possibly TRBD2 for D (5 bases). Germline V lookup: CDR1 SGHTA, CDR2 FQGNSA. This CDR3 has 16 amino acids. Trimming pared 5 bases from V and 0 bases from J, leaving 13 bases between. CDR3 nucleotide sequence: TGTGCCAGCAGCCTCCGCAGACTAACGAACACCGGGGAGCTGTTTTTT. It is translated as CASSLRRLTNTGELFF.

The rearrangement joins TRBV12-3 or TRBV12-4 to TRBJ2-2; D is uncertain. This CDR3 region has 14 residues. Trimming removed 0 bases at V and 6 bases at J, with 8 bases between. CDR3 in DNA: TGTGCCAGCAGTTTAGCGGGATTCGCCGGGGAGCTGTTTTTT. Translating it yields CASSLAGFAGELFF.

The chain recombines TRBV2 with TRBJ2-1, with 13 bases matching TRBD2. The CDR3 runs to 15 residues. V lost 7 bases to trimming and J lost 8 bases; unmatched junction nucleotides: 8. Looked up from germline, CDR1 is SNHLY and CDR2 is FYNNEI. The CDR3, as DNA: TGTGCCAGCACCCCCGGGACTAGCGGGGTCCATGAGCAGTTCTTC. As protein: CASTPGTSGVHEQFF.

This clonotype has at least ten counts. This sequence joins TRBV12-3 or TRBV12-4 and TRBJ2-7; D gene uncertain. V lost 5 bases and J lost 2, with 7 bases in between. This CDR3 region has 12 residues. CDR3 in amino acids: CASSGSPYEQYF. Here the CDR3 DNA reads TGTGCCAGCAGTGGGTCTCCCTACGAGCAGTACTTC.

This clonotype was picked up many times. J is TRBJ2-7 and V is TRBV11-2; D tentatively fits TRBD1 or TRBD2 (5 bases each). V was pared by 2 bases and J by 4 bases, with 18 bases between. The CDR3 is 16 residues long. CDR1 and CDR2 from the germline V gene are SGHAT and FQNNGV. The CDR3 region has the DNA TGTGCCAGCAGCTTAAAGTGGGACCCCTCAATTTACGAGCAGTACTTC. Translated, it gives CASSLKWDPSIYEQYF.

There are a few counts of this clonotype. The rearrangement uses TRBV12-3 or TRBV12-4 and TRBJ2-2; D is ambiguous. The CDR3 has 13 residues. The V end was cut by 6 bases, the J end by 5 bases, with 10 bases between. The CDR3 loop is CASSPFFTGELFF. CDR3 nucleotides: TGTGCCAGCAGCCCCTTCTTTACCGGGGAGCTGTTTTTT.

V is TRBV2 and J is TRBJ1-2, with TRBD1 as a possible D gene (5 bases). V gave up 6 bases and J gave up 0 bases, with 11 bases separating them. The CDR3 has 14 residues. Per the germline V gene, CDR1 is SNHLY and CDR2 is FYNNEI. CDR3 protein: CASRAGTANYGYTF. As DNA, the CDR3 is TGTGCCAGCAGGGCGGGGACGGCTAACTATGGCTACACCTTC.

CDR3 amino acids: CAWDRQGYSPLHF. In nucleotides, the CDR3 is TGTGCCTGGGACCGACAGGGGTATTCACCCCTCCACTTT. The chain links TRBV30 to TRBJ1-6; TRBD1 matches 8 bases. The V gene end was trimmed by 5 bases and the J gene end by 8 bases; junction bases not matched to a gene: 5. This CDR3 contains 13 residues. CDR1 GTSNPN and CDR2 SVGIG come from the germline V gene (reference sequence).

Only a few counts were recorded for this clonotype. For the CDR3, the DNA is TGCGCCAGCCGCGGACAGGCCGGGGTTGATACGCAGTATTTT. Encoded protein: CASRGQAGVDTQYF. The chain joins TRBV5-1 to TRBJ2-3, with TRBD1 matching over 7 bases. J was trimmed by 6 bases and V by 7 bases; bases with no gene match: 11. The CDR3 extends over 14 amino acids. CDR1 is SGHRS, CDR2 YFSETQ, per germline.

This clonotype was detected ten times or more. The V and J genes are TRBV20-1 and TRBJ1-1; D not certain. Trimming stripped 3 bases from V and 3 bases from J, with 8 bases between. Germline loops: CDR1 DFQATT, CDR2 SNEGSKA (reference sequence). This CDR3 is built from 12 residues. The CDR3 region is CSARYRHTEAFF. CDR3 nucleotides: TGCAGTGCTAGGTACAGACACACTGAAGCTTTCTTT.

The CDR3 DNA sequence: TGTGCCAGCAGCTCGACTAGCGGGGGGGTGGAGACCCAGTACTTC. It codes for CASSSTSGGVETQYF. V and J are TRBV7-2 and TRBJ2-5, with 14 nucleotides matching TRBD2. V dropped 4 bases and J dropped 5; count of bases not matched to a gene: 3. This CDR3 is built from 15 residues. Germline loops: CDR1 SGHTA, CDR2 FQGNSA.

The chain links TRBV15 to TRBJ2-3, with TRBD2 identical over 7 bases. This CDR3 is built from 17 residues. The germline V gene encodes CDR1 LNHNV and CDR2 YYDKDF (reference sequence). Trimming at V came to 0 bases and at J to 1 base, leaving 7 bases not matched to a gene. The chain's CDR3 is CATSRDYGAGGTDTQYF. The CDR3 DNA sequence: TGTGCCACCAGCAGAGATTACGGCGCGGGGGGCACAGATACGCAGTATTTT.

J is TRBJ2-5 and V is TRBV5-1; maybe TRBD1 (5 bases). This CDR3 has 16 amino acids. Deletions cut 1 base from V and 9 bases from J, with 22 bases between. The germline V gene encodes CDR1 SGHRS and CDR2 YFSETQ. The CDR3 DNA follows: TGCGCCAGCAGCTTGTTGCAAACTGGGGCTCTTGCGGCCCAGTACTTC. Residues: CASSLLQTGALAAQYF.

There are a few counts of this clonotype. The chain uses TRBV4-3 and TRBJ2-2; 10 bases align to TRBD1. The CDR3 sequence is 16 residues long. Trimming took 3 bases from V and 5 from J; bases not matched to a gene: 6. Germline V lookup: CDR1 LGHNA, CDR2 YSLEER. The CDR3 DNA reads TGCGCCAGCAGCCAGGGTCCGGGACAGGGGACCGGGGAGCTGTTTTTT. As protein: CASSQGPGQGTGELFF.

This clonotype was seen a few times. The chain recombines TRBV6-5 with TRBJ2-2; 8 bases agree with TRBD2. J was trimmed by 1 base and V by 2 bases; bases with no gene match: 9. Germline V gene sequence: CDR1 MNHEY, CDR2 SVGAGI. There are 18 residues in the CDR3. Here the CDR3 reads CASSYERGFSLNTGELFF. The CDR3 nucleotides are TGTGCCAGCAGTTACGAGCGGGGGTTCAGCTTGAACACCGGGGAGCTGTTTTTT.

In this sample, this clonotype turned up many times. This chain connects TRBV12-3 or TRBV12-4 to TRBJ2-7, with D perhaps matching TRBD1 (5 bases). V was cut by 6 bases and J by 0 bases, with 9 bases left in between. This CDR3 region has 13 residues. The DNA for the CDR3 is TGTGCCAGCAGCCCACAGGTCTCCTACGAGCAGTACTTC. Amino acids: CASSPQVSYEQYF.

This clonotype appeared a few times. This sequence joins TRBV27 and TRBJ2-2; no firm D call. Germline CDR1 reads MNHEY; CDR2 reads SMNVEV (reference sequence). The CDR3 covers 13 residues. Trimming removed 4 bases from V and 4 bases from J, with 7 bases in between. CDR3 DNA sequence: TGTGCCAGCAGTTCGCTTACCACCGGGGAGCTGTTTTTT. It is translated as CASSSLTTGELFF.

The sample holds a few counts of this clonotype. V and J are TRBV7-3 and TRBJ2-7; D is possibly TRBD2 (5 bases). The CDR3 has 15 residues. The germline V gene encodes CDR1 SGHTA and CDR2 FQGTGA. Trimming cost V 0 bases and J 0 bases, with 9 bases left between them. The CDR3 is CASSLTRGGSYEQYF. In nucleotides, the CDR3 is TGTGCCAGCAGCTTAACCCGGGGTGGCTCCTACGAGCAGTACTTC.

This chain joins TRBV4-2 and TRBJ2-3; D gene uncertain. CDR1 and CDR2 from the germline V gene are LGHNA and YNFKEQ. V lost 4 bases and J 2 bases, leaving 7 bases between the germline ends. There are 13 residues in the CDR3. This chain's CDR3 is CASSRLNTDTQYF. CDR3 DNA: TGTGCCAGCAGCCGACTGAACACAGATACGCAGTATTTT.